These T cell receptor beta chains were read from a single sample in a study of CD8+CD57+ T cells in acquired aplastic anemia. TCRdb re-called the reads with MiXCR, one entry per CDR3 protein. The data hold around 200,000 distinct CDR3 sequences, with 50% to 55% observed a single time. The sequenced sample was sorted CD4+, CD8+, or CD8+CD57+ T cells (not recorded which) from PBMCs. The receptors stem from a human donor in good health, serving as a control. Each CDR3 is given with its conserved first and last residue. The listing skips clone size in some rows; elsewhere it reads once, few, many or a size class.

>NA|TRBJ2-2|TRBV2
CASRPTSGGAGELFF
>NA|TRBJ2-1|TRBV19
CASRWLAGIEQFF
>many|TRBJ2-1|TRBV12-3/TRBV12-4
CASTGRGPYNEQFF
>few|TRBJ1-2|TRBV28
CASSPGTGPGYTF
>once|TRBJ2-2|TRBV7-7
CASSPPPSDTGELFF
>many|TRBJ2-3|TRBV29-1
CSVEPGGNTDTQYF
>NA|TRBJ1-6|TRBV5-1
CASCDPRDGDNSPLHF
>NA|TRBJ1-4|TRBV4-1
CASSQGPGQGLGGTNEKLFF
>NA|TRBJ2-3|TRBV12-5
CASGLSSRGADTQYF
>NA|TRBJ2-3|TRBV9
CASSYGLAATDTQYF
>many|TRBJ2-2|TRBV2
CASRRMNTGELFF
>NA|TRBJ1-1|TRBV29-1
CSVGPRTLNTEAFF
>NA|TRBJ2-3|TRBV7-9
CASSFEGRQQYF
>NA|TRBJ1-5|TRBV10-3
CASSYSIGKGVSSNQPQHF
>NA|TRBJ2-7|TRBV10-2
CASSERGYYEQYF
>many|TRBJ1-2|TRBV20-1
CSAENNSLANYGYTF
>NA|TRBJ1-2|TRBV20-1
CSAFKTGAEGYTF
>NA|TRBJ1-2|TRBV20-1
CSARPLAGAYGYTF
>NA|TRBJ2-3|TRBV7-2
CASSPQQGAADTQYF
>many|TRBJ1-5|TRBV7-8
CASSLGGTGIGKPQHF
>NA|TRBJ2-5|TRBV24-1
CATSLGPTPAETQYF
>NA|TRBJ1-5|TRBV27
CASRLQGAGQPQHF
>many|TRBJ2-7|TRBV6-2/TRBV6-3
CASSSHPSARDYTYEQYF
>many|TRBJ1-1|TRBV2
CASSETGGATEAFF
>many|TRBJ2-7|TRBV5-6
CASSLTGLTYEQYF
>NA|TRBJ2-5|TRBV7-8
CASSARPAGGQETQYF
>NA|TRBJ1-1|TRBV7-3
CASSRDSHTEAFF
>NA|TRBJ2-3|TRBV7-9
CASSLTSGRLADTQYF
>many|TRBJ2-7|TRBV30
CAWSVGGSEVRQYF
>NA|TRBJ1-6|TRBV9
CASSVDGGSPLHF
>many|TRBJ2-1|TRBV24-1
CATSDSSDYNEQFF
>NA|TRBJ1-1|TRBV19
CASSIVESRGAFF
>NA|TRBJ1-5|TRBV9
CASSRGTGSGNQPQHF
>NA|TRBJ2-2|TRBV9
CASSESAGEYTGELFF
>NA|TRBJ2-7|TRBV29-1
CSVEGDRDYEQYF
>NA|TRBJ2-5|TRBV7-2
CASSLRPGGMETQYF
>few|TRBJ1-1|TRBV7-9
CASSLATGPAGAFF
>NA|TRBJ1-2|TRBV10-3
CAISESNSYGYTF
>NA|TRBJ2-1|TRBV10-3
CAISRLERQFSYSEQFF
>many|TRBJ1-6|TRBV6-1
CASSEVTRTVYNSPLHF
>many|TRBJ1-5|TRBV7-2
CASSLTRGQGQPQHF
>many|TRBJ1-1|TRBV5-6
CASSRYTAEAFF
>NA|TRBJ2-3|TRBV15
CATSSGGTPPADTQYF
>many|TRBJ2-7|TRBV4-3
CASSQGGLAGGTSYEQYF
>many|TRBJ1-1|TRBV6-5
CASSYRDREAFF
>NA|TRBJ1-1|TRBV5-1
CASSLWDQRHTEAFF
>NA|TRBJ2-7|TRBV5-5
CASSSGTVQYEQYF
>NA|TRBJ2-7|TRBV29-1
CSVASTGSYEQYF
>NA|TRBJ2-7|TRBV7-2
CASSLAGPYEQYF
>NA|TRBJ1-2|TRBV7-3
CASSPGQGQYGYTF
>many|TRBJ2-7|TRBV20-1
CSAREGQGGTYEQYF
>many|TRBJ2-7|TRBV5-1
CASRGRDEQYF
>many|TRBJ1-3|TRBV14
CASSRDGFSGNTIYF
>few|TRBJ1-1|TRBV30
CAWSVSGHYTEAFF
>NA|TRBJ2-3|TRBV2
CAGGGVATDTQYF
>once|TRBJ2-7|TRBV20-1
CSAARDGTKGPTYEQYF
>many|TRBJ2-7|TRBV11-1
CASSQDRQGTEQYF
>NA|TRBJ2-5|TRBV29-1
CSVANGWETQYF
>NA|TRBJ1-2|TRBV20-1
CSAKTGNYGYTF
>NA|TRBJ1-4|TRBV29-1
CSVGDRGTNEKLFF